The 7 T cell receptor beta chains in this list originate from one sample, sequenced in a study of OX40 agonist ivuxolimab in advanced cancers. The protocol was immunoSEQ multiplex PCR, while the TCRdb copy is restricted to in-frame clones and leaves out a portion. The data contain around 62,000 clones, roughly nine tenths of them singletons. The sequencing here drew on CD4+ or CD8+ T cells sorted from blood, taken in a trial of the OX40 agonist ivuxolimab. These receptors all stem from an adult with an advanced solid tumor such as melanoma, head and neck, liver or kidney cancer.

The chain joins TRBV7-8 to TRBJ1-1; no definite D call. The CDR3 length is 15 residues. V lost 3 bases and J 0 bases, leaving 11 bases between the germline ends. Germline loops: CDR1 SGHVS, CDR2 FQNEAQ. CDR3 region: CASSLNTQMNTEAFF. CDR3 sequence (DNA): TGTGCCAGCAGCTTGAACACGCAGATGAACACTGAAGCTTTCTTT.

This chain connects TRBV10-2 to TRBJ2-5, with no clear D. Germline CDR1 is WSHSY and CDR2 is SAAADI. The CDR3 covers 17 residues. V lost 0 bases and J lost 2, with 16 bases in between. The CDR3 spells CASSESWRATIQETQYF. CDR3 coding DNA: TGCGCCAGCAGTGAGTCGTGGCGTGCTACAATTCAAGAGACCCAGTACTTC.

The J gene is TRBJ2-3, the V gene TRBV18; 9 bases are shared with TRBD1. Germline V gene data show CDR1 as KGHSH and CDR2 as LQKENI. J gave up 3 bases and V 3 bases, and 7 bases lay outside the gene matches. This CDR3 has 16 amino acids. CDR3 sequence reads: CASSPNDRGSTDTQYF. CDR3 DNA sequence: TGTGCCAGCTCACCCAACGACAGGGGGTCGACAGATACGCAGTATTTT.

V is TRBV19 and J is TRBJ1-5; no firm D call. V was cut by 3 bases and J by 3 bases, with 6 bases left in between. The CDR3 has 13 residues. Looked up from germline, CDR1 is LNHDA and CDR2 is SQIVND (reference sequence). The CDR3 DNA reads TGTGCCAGTAGTATGTCGGCCAATCAGCCCCAGCATTTT. Protein product: CASSMSANQPQHF.

This chain connects TRBV28 to TRBJ2-6; D unresolved. The CDR3 consists of 14 residues. Germline V gene lookup returns CDR1 MDHEN and CDR2 SYDVKM. Trimming shortened V by 5 bases and J by 0 bases, and 5 bases separated the two germline ends. The DNA for the CDR3 is TGTGCCAGCAGTACGAGCTCTGGGGCCAACGTCCTGACTTTC. It encodes CASSTSSGANVLTF.

This clone has just one count. The chain joins TRBV14 to TRBJ2-7; 11 positions match TRBD2. V lost 4 bases and J lost 3; bases outside the gene matches: 8. The CDR3 loop spans 16 amino acids. Germline loops: CDR1 SGHDN, CDR2 FVKESK. In nucleotides, the CDR3 is TGTGCCAGCAGCCGCCTCCTAGCGGGAGGTGGCTACGAGCAGTACTTC. Encoded protein: CASSRLLAGGGYEQYF.

In this sample, this clone turned up once. The rearrangement uses TRBV19 and TRBJ2-1, with a weak D call TRBD1 (6 bases). Looked up from germline, CDR1 is LNHDA and CDR2 is SQIVND (reference sequence). This CDR3 is built from 15 residues. Trimming shortened V by 1 base and J by 4 bases, and 11 bases separated the two germline ends. For the CDR3, the DNA is TGTGCCAGTAGTATAGGTCAGGGGCTGTACAATGAGCAGTTCTTC. Its protein product is CASSIGQGLYNEQFF.